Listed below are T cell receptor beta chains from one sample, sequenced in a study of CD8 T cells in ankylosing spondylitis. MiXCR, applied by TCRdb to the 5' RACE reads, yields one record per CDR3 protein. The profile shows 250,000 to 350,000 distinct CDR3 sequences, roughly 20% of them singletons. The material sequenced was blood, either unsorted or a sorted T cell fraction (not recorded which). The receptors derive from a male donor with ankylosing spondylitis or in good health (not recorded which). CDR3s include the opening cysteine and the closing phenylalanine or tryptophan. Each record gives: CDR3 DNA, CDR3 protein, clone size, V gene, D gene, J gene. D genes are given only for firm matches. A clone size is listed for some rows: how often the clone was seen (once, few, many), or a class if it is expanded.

cdr3_nt: TGCGCCAGCAGCCAAACCGGGACGGGAAACACCGGGGAGCTGTTTTTT
cdr3_aa: CASSQTGTGNTGELFF
clone_size: few
v_call: TRBV5-1
d_call: -
j_call: TRBJ2-2

cdr3_nt: TGTGCCAGCAGTTACTCGTTTGGGGGTAACACCGGGGAGCTGTTTTTT
cdr3_aa: CASSYSFGGNTGELFF
clone_size: -
v_call: TRBV6-5
d_call: -
j_call: TRBJ2-2

cdr3_nt: TGCGCCAGCACGACCAGCGGGAGGGCCGATGAGCAGTTCTTC
cdr3_aa: CASTTSGRADEQFF
clone_size: -
v_call: TRBV5-1
d_call: TRBD2
j_call: TRBJ2-1

cdr3_nt: TGTGCCAGCAGCTCGGGACAGGGGATTGAAAAACTGTTTTTT
cdr3_aa: CASSSGQGIEKLFF
clone_size: -
v_call: TRBV12-3/TRBV12-4
d_call: TRBD1
j_call: TRBJ1-4

cdr3_nt: TGCAGCCCCAGGACCTCAGATACGCAGTATTTT
cdr3_aa: CSPRTSDTQYF
clone_size: -
v_call: TRBV29-1
d_call: -
j_call: TRBJ2-3

cdr3_nt: TGCAGTGCTAGTGGGGCCGGAGAAAAACTGTTTTTT
cdr3_aa: CSASGAGEKLFF
clone_size: -
v_call: TRBV20-1
d_call: -
j_call: TRBJ1-4

cdr3_nt: TGCGCCAGCAGCTTTGTATCTGGGGACCACTCTGGAAACACCATATATTTT
cdr3_aa: CASSFVSGDHSGNTIYF
clone_size: -
v_call: TRBV5-1
d_call: -
j_call: TRBJ1-3

cdr3_nt: TGCGCCAGCAGTGAGTCTGGGACGGTTCAAGAGACCCAGTACTTC
cdr3_aa: CASSESGTVQETQYF
clone_size: -
v_call: TRBV10-1
d_call: -
j_call: TRBJ2-5

cdr3_nt: TGTGCCACCAGTGACCCGGGACTCGGTGGCAATCAGCCCCAGCATTTT
cdr3_aa: CATSDPGLGGNQPQHF
clone_size: few
v_call: TRBV24-1
d_call: -
j_call: TRBJ1-5

cdr3_nt: TGTGCCAGCAGGGAGACTCAGAACACCGGGGAGCTGTTTTTT
cdr3_aa: CASRETQNTGELFF
clone_size: -
v_call: TRBV12-3/TRBV12-4
d_call: -
j_call: TRBJ2-2

cdr3_nt: TGTGCCAGCAGTTACTCCGGCAGCCGGGGGAACACTGAAGCTTTCTTT
cdr3_aa: CASSYSGSRGNTEAFF
clone_size: few
v_call: TRBV6-5
d_call: -
j_call: TRBJ1-1

cdr3_nt: TGTGCCAGCAGTTTCCCGGACCCTACTGCGGGGGGGCTGACCGGGGAGCTGTTTTTT
cdr3_aa: CASSFPDPTAGGLTGELFF
clone_size: medium-sized
v_call: TRBV12-3/TRBV12-4
d_call: TRBD2
j_call: TRBJ2-2

cdr3_nt: TGTGCCAGCAGCTTAGGGTCATCGATCCGTGCAGATACGCAGTATTTT
cdr3_aa: CASSLGSSIRADTQYF
clone_size: -
v_call: TRBV7-2
d_call: -
j_call: TRBJ2-3

cdr3_nt: TGTGCCGGCCAGGGGGTGAACACTGAAGCTTTCTTT
cdr3_aa: CAGQGVNTEAFF
clone_size: -
v_call: TRBV2
d_call: TRBD1
j_call: TRBJ1-1

cdr3_nt: TGCAGCGCCCCACAAGCTTTCTTT
cdr3_aa: CSAPQAFF
clone_size: -
v_call: TRBV29-1
d_call: -
j_call: TRBJ1-1

cdr3_nt: TGTGCCACCAGTGCCGGAAAAAATGAGCAGTTCTTC
cdr3_aa: CATSAGKNEQFF
clone_size: few
v_call: TRBV24-1
d_call: -
j_call: TRBJ2-1

cdr3_nt: TGTGCCAGCAGTTTACGTCCGACCGACAATGAGCAGTTCTTC
cdr3_aa: CASSLRPTDNEQFF
clone_size: -
v_call: TRBV27
d_call: -
j_call: TRBJ2-1

cdr3_nt: TGCGCCAGCAGCTTGATTTGGGGGGAGAACAATGAGCAGTTCTTC
cdr3_aa: CASSLIWGENNEQFF
clone_size: few
v_call: TRBV5-1
d_call: -
j_call: TRBJ2-1

cdr3_nt: TGCGCCAGCAGCATGGGGACAGCACGGGAAAAACTGTTTTTT
cdr3_aa: CASSMGTAREKLFF
clone_size: -
v_call: TRBV5-1
d_call: TRBD1
j_call: TRBJ1-4

cdr3_nt: TGTGCCAGCAGCTTAAACCAGGTTAATGAAAAACTGTTTTTT
cdr3_aa: CASSLNQVNEKLFF
clone_size: -
v_call: TRBV11-2
d_call: -
j_call: TRBJ1-4

cdr3_nt: TGTGCCAGTAGTCCTCGACAGGGAAATAGCAATCAGCCCCAGCATTTT
cdr3_aa: CASSPRQGNSNQPQHF
clone_size: -
v_call: TRBV19
d_call: TRBD1
j_call: TRBJ1-5

cdr3_nt: TGTGCCAGCAGTGTATCAGGGAGGGAATTCTTC
cdr3_aa: CASSVSGREFF
clone_size: few
v_call: TRBV2
d_call: TRBD2
j_call: TRBJ2-1

cdr3_nt: TGTGCCAGCAGGGGACAGGGGAGGCCTGAAGCTTTCTTT
cdr3_aa: CASRGQGRPEAFF
clone_size: -
v_call: TRBV27
d_call: TRBD1
j_call: TRBJ1-1

cdr3_nt: TGTGCCAGCAACCCACCGGGCCTTCTCACTGAAGCTTTCTTT
cdr3_aa: CASNPPGLLTEAFF
clone_size: -
v_call: TRBV14
d_call: -
j_call: TRBJ1-1

cdr3_nt: TGCGCCAGCAGCCAAGGTCTAGCTGAAGGAACAGATACGCAGTATTTT
cdr3_aa: CASSQGLAEGTDTQYF
clone_size: few
v_call: TRBV4-1
d_call: -
j_call: TRBJ2-3

cdr3_nt: TGTACCAGCAGGAGGGTAACGAGCAATCAGCCCCAGCATTTT
cdr3_aa: CTSRRVTSNQPQHF
clone_size: -
v_call: TRBV28
d_call: -
j_call: TRBJ1-5

cdr3_nt: TGTGCCAGCAGCCAAGATTTCCGAGGCAATCAGCCCCAGCATTTT
cdr3_aa: CASSQDFRGNQPQHF
clone_size: -
v_call: TRBV3-1
d_call: -
j_call: TRBJ1-5

cdr3_nt: TGCGCCAGCAAAGCGGGATTCACAGATACGCAGTATTTT
cdr3_aa: CASKAGFTDTQYF
clone_size: -
v_call: TRBV5-1
d_call: TRBD2
j_call: TRBJ2-3

cdr3_nt: TGTGCCTGGAGTATAGGACAGACTAACACCGGGGAGCTGTTTTTT
cdr3_aa: CAWSIGQTNTGELFF
clone_size: -
v_call: TRBV30
d_call: -
j_call: TRBJ2-2

cdr3_nt: TGTGCCAGCAGCTTCCGGACTAGCTTCGGGGAGCTGTTTTTT
cdr3_aa: CASSFRTSFGELFF
clone_size: -
v_call: TRBV7-2
d_call: TRBD2
j_call: TRBJ2-2

cdr3_nt: TGCGCCAGCAGCTTCGGAGGAGGGATAGATGAAAAACTGTTTTTT
cdr3_aa: CASSFGGGIDEKLFF
clone_size: -
v_call: TRBV5-1
d_call: -
j_call: TRBJ1-4

cdr3_nt: TGTGCCAGCATAGGGGGGGGGCAGCCCCAGCATTTT
cdr3_aa: CASIGGGQPQHF
clone_size: -
v_call: TRBV27
d_call: -
j_call: TRBJ1-5

cdr3_nt: TGTGCCAGCATTGGGCCAGCCTATGGCTACACCTTC
cdr3_aa: CASIGPAYGYTF
clone_size: -
v_call: TRBV2
d_call: -
j_call: TRBJ1-2

cdr3_nt: TGTGCCAGCAGCCCCCGCCTCGGGGGACAACTGGAAGATACGCAGTATTTT
cdr3_aa: CASSPRLGGQLEDTQYF
clone_size: -
v_call: TRBV9
d_call: -
j_call: TRBJ2-3

cdr3_nt: TGTGCCGCCTTGGGGCAGTTAACAGACGGCTACACCTTC
cdr3_aa: CAALGQLTDGYTF
clone_size: -
v_call: TRBV10-3
d_call: -
j_call: TRBJ1-2

cdr3_nt: TGTGCCACCAGCAGGGGCAGATCCGGGCTAGCGATGGGGGGGCACAATGAGCAGTTCTTC
cdr3_aa: CATSRGRSGLAMGGHNEQFF
clone_size: -
v_call: TRBV15
d_call: -
j_call: TRBJ2-1

cdr3_nt: TGTGCCAGCAGCCAAGATTTCACTCGCGGGGTAGAGACCCAGTACTTC
cdr3_aa: CASSQDFTRGVETQYF
clone_size: few
v_call: TRBV4-2
d_call: -
j_call: TRBJ2-5

cdr3_nt: TGCGCCAGCAGCTTGGAGCCGTGGACCGGGGAGCTGTTTTTT
cdr3_aa: CASSLEPWTGELFF
clone_size: -
v_call: TRBV5-1
d_call: -
j_call: TRBJ2-2

cdr3_nt: TGCGCCAGCAGCTTGAGTATCATGAGAGGATCCTCTGGAAACACCATATATTTT
cdr3_aa: CASSLSIMRGSSGNTIYF
clone_size: few
v_call: TRBV5-1
d_call: -
j_call: TRBJ1-3

cdr3_nt: TGTGCCAGCAGCGCGGGGACTAGCGGGTACAATGAGCAGTTCTTC
cdr3_aa: CASSAGTSGYNEQFF
clone_size: many
v_call: TRBV9
d_call: TRBD2
j_call: TRBJ2-1

cdr3_nt: TGTGCCAGCAGCCCCCGACAGGGGGCCTGGGATGGCTACACCTTC
cdr3_aa: CASSPRQGAWDGYTF
clone_size: -
v_call: TRBV27
d_call: TRBD1
j_call: TRBJ1-2

cdr3_nt: TGTGCCAGCAGCCAAGCTCCTACAGGGACCGGGGAGCTGTTTTTT
cdr3_aa: CASSQAPTGTGELFF
clone_size: few
v_call: TRBV4-2
d_call: -
j_call: TRBJ2-2

cdr3_nt: TGCAGCGTTGAAAATAGCGGGAGAACAGATACGCAGTATTTT
cdr3_aa: CSVENSGRTDTQYF
clone_size: -
v_call: TRBV29-1
d_call: TRBD2
j_call: TRBJ2-3

cdr3_nt: TGTGCCAGCAGTTGGACAGGGGGAAGGGTCACTGAAGCTTTCTTT
cdr3_aa: CASSWTGGRVTEAFF
clone_size: few
v_call: TRBV6-5
d_call: TRBD1
j_call: TRBJ1-1

cdr3_nt: TGTGCCAGCAGTTTCGGGGCAGGGGAGGGGGAGCCCCAGCATTTT
cdr3_aa: CASSFGAGEGEPQHF
clone_size: -
v_call: TRBV12-3/TRBV12-4
d_call: -
j_call: TRBJ1-5

cdr3_nt: TGTGCCAGCACCTCGGGGGACACTGAAGCTTTCTTT
cdr3_aa: CASTSGDTEAFF
clone_size: few
v_call: TRBV28
d_call: -
j_call: TRBJ1-1